This T cell receptor (beta chain) was identified in a study of CD8+CD57+ T cells in acquired aplastic anemia (dated by TCRdb to 2016 to 2019). For context, the study as a whole: A mean of around 3.2 ug of DNA, ranging from roughly 0.2 to 27.4 ug, was extracted from sorted CD4+ and CD8+ cells. Healthy donor samples averaged roughly 9.8 million reads for CD4+ and around 12 million for CD8+ cells. What the research found in general, with its limitations: Patients and healthy controls showed no significant difference in CD8+ Simpson's diversity (P=0.060). Although roughly 30 CD8+ CDR3 sequences were shared by patients and controls, these sequences appeared highly expressed in patients and within the immunodominant clones of patients.

Profiling of TCR beta VDJ combinations and CDR3 sequences used genomic DNA as the template. TCR repertoire sequencing was run on an Illumina HiSeq 2000. Per the original workflow: Repertoires were assessed using TRBV/TRBJ rearrangement plots, CDR3 size and DJ length profiles, and Simpson's diversity index. Whichever DNA sequence was most abundant in the deep sequencing data was defined as the immunodominant clone. CDR3 amino acid sequences were checked for sharing between subjects and were compared against published repertoires and the VDJdb database. TCRdb passed the public sequencing reads through fastp at Q25 and MiXCR, retaining productive beta sequences. One record per CDR3 amino acid sequence lists the most common genes and DNA. TCRdb's processing, not the study's, gives the V and J calls here. The sample table shows about 180,000 distinct CDR3 sequences, and 40% to 55% are seen once. The top ten clonotypes cover around 2.7% of the sample.

In the study, sorted CD4+ and CD8+ blood T cells from patients with severe aplastic anemia and from healthy subjects underwent deep sequencing of TCR repertoires. Ficoll-Paque density gradient centrifugation was used to isolate peripheral blood mononuclear cells. Before DNA extraction, CD4+ and CD8+ T cells were sorted by FACS or by magnetic beads. The germline V gene supplies CDR1 MGHDK and CDR2 SYGVNS. Trimming removed 1 base from V and 0 bases from J, leaving 10 bases between the germline ends. Taken from cysteine to phenylalanine, the CDR3 has 17 residues. Just the 51-base CDR3 DNA is kept, in frame starting at base 1. Details on this clonotype: No antigen is known for it. Base-call qualities are not available, and no considerably larger clone is one nucleotide away.

Sequenced material: sorted CD4+, CD8+, or CD8+CD57+ T cells (not recorded which) from PBMCs. Recombination linked TRBV25-1 to TRBJ2-6; TRBD1 is possibly the D segment (5 matching bases). This clonotype was sampled from a human donor in good health. The CDR3 reads as follows: CASSEWGRPSGANVLTF. In nucleotide form, the sequence is TGTGCCAGCAGTGAATGGGGCAGGCCCTCTGGGGCCAACGTCCTGACTTTC.